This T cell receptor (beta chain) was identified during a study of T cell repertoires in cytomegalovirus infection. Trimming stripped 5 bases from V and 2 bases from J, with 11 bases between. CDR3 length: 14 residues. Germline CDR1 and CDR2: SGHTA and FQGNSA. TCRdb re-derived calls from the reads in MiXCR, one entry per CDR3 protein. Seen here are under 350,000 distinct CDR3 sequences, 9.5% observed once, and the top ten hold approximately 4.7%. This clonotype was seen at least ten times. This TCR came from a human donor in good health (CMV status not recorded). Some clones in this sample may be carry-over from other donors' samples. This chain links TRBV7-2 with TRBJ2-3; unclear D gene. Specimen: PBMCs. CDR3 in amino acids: CASSPWASTDTQYF. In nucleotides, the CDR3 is TGTGCCAGCAGCCCCTGGGCATCCACAGATACGCAGTATTTT.